The 7 T cell receptor beta chains reported below all come from one sample, sequenced in a study of tumor-infiltrating lymphocytes in primary liver carcinoma. It was from about 19-30 mg of unsorted bulk tissue that RNA and DNA were co-extracted. The investigators made TCR beta cDNA from approximately 500 ng total RNA, using a constant-region primer. ARM-PCR, slightly modified, supplied the TCR beta libraries through three nested multiplex PCR rounds. It was with TRBV1-TRBV30 forward primers and a C-beta reverse primer that the first two PCR rounds were run, at around 11 cycles each. TCRdb called the multiplex PCR reads again in MiXCR, with one record for every CDR3 protein. The table lists 90,000 to 150,000 distinct CDR3 sequences, about 59% of them singletons, with 9.3% in the top ten. Sequencing input: liver tumor tissue from sampling region 1. The subset was: tumor region T1, superior pole. The receptor source for this set is a woman in her fifties or sixties with primary liver carcinoma and hepatitis B virus infection.

The chain recombines TRBV7-9 with TRBJ2-4; D may match TRBD1 or TRBD2 (6 bases each). CDR1 is SEHNR, CDR2 FQNEAQ, per germline (reference sequence). This CDR3 is built from 15 residues. The V gene lost 7 bases and the J gene lost 2 bases, with 15 bases spanning the gap. The CDR3 here is CASNSGGGPKNIQYF. The DNA of the CDR3 is TGTGCCAGCAACTCGGGTGGGGGGCCCAAAAACATTCAGTACTTC.

This clonotype appeared many times. The V gene is TRBV6-5, the J gene TRBJ2-3; D is perhaps TRBD1 or TRBD2 (5 bases each). The germline gives CDR1 MNHEY, CDR2 SVGAGI. The V and J ends lost 6 bases and 2 bases respectively, with 15 bases between them. The CDR3 extends over 15 amino acids. CDR3 amino acids: CASRIRDRYTDTQYF. The CDR3 DNA reads TGTGCCAGCAGAATCCGGGACCGATACACAGATACGCAGTATTTT.

J is TRBJ1-2 and V is TRBV11-2; no reliable D call. Germline-derived CDR1 and CDR2 are SGHAT and FQNNGV. This CDR3 has 15 amino acids. Trimming shortened V by 1 base and J by 4 bases, and 13 bases separated the two germline ends. CDR3 coding DNA: TGTGCCAGCAGCTTAGCCGTAACGGGGTCCTATGGCTACACCTTC. As protein: CASSLAVTGSYGYTF.

This clonotype was counted a single time. This may come from a read error, since a much larger clone is one base off. The gene calls are TRBV5-5 and TRBJ2-1, with 7 bases that match TRBD2. Per the germline V gene, CDR1 is SGHKS and CDR2 is YYEKEE (reference sequence). After removal of 5 bases from V and 4 bases from J, the junction contained 12 bases not matched to a gene. The CDR3 is 16 amino acids. The CDR3 is CASSLSLAEVYNEQFF. The CDR3 nucleotides are TGTGCCAGCAGTCTGAGCCTAGCGGAAGTATACAATGAGCAGTTCTTC.

The CDR3 nucleotides are TGTGCCAGCAGCTTCAACGGCGGGAGACGGGAGACCCAGTACTTC. Protein product: CASSFNGGRRETQYF. V gene TRBV5-6 combines with J gene TRBJ2-5; 7 nucleotides agree with TRBD2. CDR1 is SGHDT and CDR2 is YYEEEE in the germline V gene. CDR3 length: 15 residues. V lost 2 bases, J lost 5 bases, and 9 bases stayed unmatched. The full variable domain, with the rest looked up from reference TRBV5-6 and TRBJ2-5, is DAGVTQSPTHLIKTRGQQVTLRCSPKSGHDTVSWYQQALGQGPQFIFQYYEEEERQRGNFPDRFSGHQFPNYSSELNVNALLLGDSALYLCASSFNGGRRETQYFGPGTRLLVL.

This clonotype was counted ten times or more. This chain links TRBV6-2 or TRBV6-3 with TRBJ2-3, with TRBD2 matching over 10 bases. This CDR3 has 15 amino acids. Germline trimming cut 6 bases from V and 3 bases from J; bases unmatched to any gene: 6. Germline values: CDR1 MNHEY, CDR2 SVGEGT. CDR3 region: CASSLAGAGTDTQYF. The CDR3 DNA reads as TGTGCCAGCAGCCTAGCGGGAGCGGGGACAGATACGCAGTATTTT.

This clonotype showed up many times. V usage is TRBV6-1 and J usage is TRBJ2-3; D tentatively fits TRBD1 or TRBD2 (5 bases each). This CDR3 has 14 amino acids. The germline V gene has CDR1 MNHNS and CDR2 SASEGT. With 2 bases removed from V and 7 bases from J, the gap between germline ends came to 13 bases. Here the CDR3 DNA reads TGTGCCAGCAGTGAAAGAGGGACCGCGAATACGCAGTATTTT. It translates to CASSERGTANTQYF.